A single sample gave rise to the 22 T cell receptor beta chains below, sequenced in a study of post-analysis software for immune sequencing data. Study-level points and caveats: TRBV segments more frequent in patients than in controls numbered several and included TRBV5-6, TRBV5-1 and TRBV20-1.

No antigens are known for them. Presence of unique molecular identifiers characterized the TCR beta cDNA libraries. Via MiXCR, TCRdb re-called the PCR reads, giving one row per CDR3 protein. The sample yields about 540,000 distinct CDR3 sequences, 34% seen once. Sequencing input: blood. The receptors shown here come from a girl aged 2 to 17 with multiple sclerosis.

In its sample, this clonotype was seen many times. V usage is TRBV5-1 and J usage is TRBJ2-5, with D possibly being TRBD1 (5 bases). CDR3 length: 13 amino acids. The germline V gene has CDR1 SGHRS and CDR2 YFSETQ. The ends were cut back, 4 bases at V and 3 bases at J, with 10 bases in the middle. DNA for the CDR3: TGCGCCAGCAGCCCAGGGTGGGAAGAGACCCAGTACTTC. The encoded protein is CASSPGWEETQYF.

The V call is TRBV6-5, the J call TRBJ2-3; 9 bases line up with TRBD2. The CDR3 is made up of 16 amino acids. The germline V gene encodes CDR1 MNHEY and CDR2 SVGAGI. J lost 1 base, V lost 6 bases, and 8 bases had no gene match. The CDR3 loop reads CASSYSGGPRTDTQYF. CDR3 bases: TGTGCCAGCAGCTATAGCGGGGGCCCCCGCACAGATACGCAGTATTTT.

This clonotype was seen more than once but under ten times. V usage is TRBV13 and J usage is TRBJ2-1; 7 positions agree with TRBD1. The ends lost 3 bases at V and 3 bases at J; junction bases unmatched: 5. The CDR3 totals 15 residues. CDR1 is PRHDT and CDR2 is FYEKMQ in the germline V gene (reference sequence). CDR3 nucleotides: TGTGCCAGCAGCTTCGCCAGGGGGATCTACAATGAGCAGTTCTTC. Protein product: CASSFARGIYNEQFF. The full variable domain, completed using reference TRBV13 and TRBJ2-1, is AAGVIQSPRHLIKEKRETATLKCYPIPRHDTVYWYQQGPGQDPQFLISFYEKMQSDKGSIPDRFSAQQFSDYHSELNMSSLELGDSALYFCASSFARGIYNEQFFGPGTRLTVL.

The V call is TRBV20-1, the J call TRBJ2-7; D assignment may be TRBD1 or TRBD2 (6 bases each). The end of the DNA fits TRBJ2-5 better, so the J call may be wrong. The germline V gene encodes CDR1 DFQATT and CDR2 SNEGSKA (reference sequence). The CDR3 totals 15 residues. CDR3 DNA sequence: TGCAGTGGGCCCAGGTCCGAGGGGGGTGGGGAGACCCAGTACTTC. Amino acid sequence: CSGPRSEGGGETQYF.

V usage is TRBV27 and J usage is TRBJ1-1, with D perhaps TRBD1 (6 bases). The germline CDR1 and CDR2 sequences are MNHEY and SMNVEV (reference sequence). The CDR3 has 12 amino acids. V was trimmed by 5 bases and J by 8 bases, leaving 12 bases between them. CDR3 in amino acids: CASSDTTGEAFF. CDR3 coding DNA: TGTGCCAGCAGTGATACGACAGGAGAAGCTTTCTTT.

The chain employs TRBV11-2 and TRBJ1-2, with a possible D match to TRBD1 (5 bases). Germline CDR1 SGHAT, CDR2 FQNNGV. Trimming pared 8 bases from V and 5 bases from J, leaving 15 bases between. This CDR3 has 13 residues. The CDR3 sequence: CASGSDSSYGYTF. In DNA, the CDR3 is TGTGCCAGCGGCTCCGACAGTTCTTATGGCTACACCTTC. The entire variable domain, with the rest obtained from reference TRBV11-2 and TRBJ1-2, is as follows: EAGVAQSPRYKIIEKRQSVAFWCNPISGHATLYWYQQILGQGPKLLIQFQNNGVVDDSQLPKDRFSAERLKGVDSTLKIQPAKLEDSAVYLCASGSDSSYGYTFGSGTRLTVV.

This rearrangement joins TRBV6-5 to TRBJ1-5; 10 bases line up with TRBD1. Losses at the gene ends were 5 bases for V and 6 bases for J; bases not matched to a gene: 1. The CDR3 runs 13 residues. Germline CDR1 MNHEY, CDR2 SVGAGI. The DNA for the CDR3 is TGTGCCAGCAGTGACAGGGGGCCTCAGCCCCAGCATTTT. It specifies CASSDRGPQPQHF.

This chain uses TRBV29-1 with TRBJ1-2; 9 nucleotides agree with TRBD1. This CDR3 is built from 13 residues. Trimming cost V 3 bases and J 4 bases; bases outside gene matches: 3. CDR1 SQVTM and CDR2 ANQGSEA come from the germline V gene. The CDR3 sequence: CSVERQGGYGYTF. CDR3 DNA sequence: TGCAGCGTTGAGCGACAGGGGGGCTATGGCTACACCTTC.

Regarding this clonotype: This may be a read error: a much more frequent sequence differs by one nucleotide. The V call is TRBV6-1, the J call TRBJ2-4; 8 bases are a match to TRBD2. The J call is doubtful: the DNA matches TRBJ2-5 better. In germline, CDR1 is MNHNS, CDR2 SASEGT. There are 13 residues in the CDR3. In DNA form, the CDR3 reads TGTGCCGGCACCCCCAGCGGGGGAGAGACCCAGTACTTC. Translating it yields CAGTPSGGETQYF.

This chain connects TRBV6-5 to TRBJ2-2; D possibly corresponds to TRBD2 (6 bases). The CDR3 length is 16 residues. In germline, CDR1 is MNHEY, CDR2 SVGAGI. Trimming pared 2 bases from V and 6 bases from J, leaving 16 bases between. The CDR3 spells CASSYRGSGNAGELFF. CDR3 DNA sequence: TGTGCCAGCAGTTACAGGGGTAGCGGTAATGCCGGGGAGCTGTTTTTT.

This clonotype was observed a few times. This sequence joins TRBV7-2 and TRBJ2-1; 8 nucleotides line up with TRBD2. Germline CDR1 reads SGHTA; CDR2 reads FQGNSA. The CDR3 spans 15 residues. V lost 2 bases and J lost 7; bases outside the gene matches: 7. CDR3 coding DNA: TGTGCCAGCAGCTTATTCTCGGGGGGGGATAATGAGCAGTTCTTC. Translated, it gives CASSLFSGGDNEQFF.

The J gene is TRBJ1-1, the V gene TRBV29-1; tentative D call: TRBD1 (5 bases). Trimming removed 1 base from V and 0 bases from J, with 12 bases in between. The length of the CDR3 is 15 residues. Germline V lookup: CDR1 SQVTM, CDR2 ANQGSEA. The CDR3 sequence is CSVEGGRLVNTEAFF. The CDR3 nucleotides read TGCAGCGTTGAAGGGGGCCGGCTGGTGAACACTGAAGCTTTCTTT.

This clonotype was counted only a few times. The chain couples TRBV4-1 to TRBJ2-5; possibly TRBD1 for D (5 bases). CDR3 length: 14 residues. The germline V gene encodes CDR1 MGHRA and CDR2 YSYEKL. V lost 0 bases and J lost 5, with 10 bases in between. The CDR3 bases are TGCGCCAGCAGCCAAGATGCCAGGGCCGAGACCCAGTACTTC. Translated: CASSQDARAETQYF.

This clonotype occurred a few times. The chain joins TRBV29-1 to TRBJ2-7, with D perhaps TRBD1 (7 bases). Germline V gives CDR1 SQVTM, CDR2 ANQGSEA. CDR3 length: 13 residues. The V end was cut by 5 bases, the J end by 4 bases, with 15 bases between. In DNA, the CDR3 is TGCAGCGTTCTCTCGCCAGGGGGGTACGAGCAGTACTTC. Translating it yields CSVLSPGGYEQYF.

This chain connects TRBV20-1 to TRBJ1-2; D is undetermined. CDR3 length: 14 amino acids. The germline CDR1 and CDR2 sequences are DFQATT and SNEGSKA (reference sequence). Trimming removed 6 bases from V and 8 bases from J, with 22 bases in between. CDR3 in DNA: TGCAGTGCCCCCGGTGGGTTTAATTTAGAGGGCTACACCTTC. The encoded protein is CSAPGGFNLEGYTF.

The rearrangement links TRBV5-1 to TRBJ2-1, with TRBD2 matching over 7 bases. J lost 7 bases, V lost 7 bases, and 5 bases had no gene match. The CDR3 spans 12 residues. Looked up from germline, CDR1 is SGHRS and CDR2 is YFSETQ. This CDR3 is CASAQGGNEQFF. The CDR3 nucleotides are TGCGCCAGCGCTCAGGGAGGGAATGAGCAGTTCTTC.

This clonotype appeared a few times. The rearrangement joins TRBV11-1 to TRBJ1-1; no clear D gene. V dropped 0 bases and J dropped 11 bases, with 16 bases sitting between them. The germline gives CDR1 SGHAT, CDR2 FQDESV (reference sequence). The CDR3 runs 14 residues. The CDR3 DNA reads TGTGCCAGCAGCTTAGCGCGGGGAACAACTCCGGCTTTCTTT. Its translation is CASSLARGTTPAFF.

The gene calls are TRBV11-2 and TRBJ2-7; 12 bases fit TRBD2. The CDR3 contains 15 residues. Germline V gene data show CDR1 as SGHAT and CDR2 as FQNNGV. Unmatched junction bases numbered 4, after V lost 5 bases and J lost 2 bases. DNA for the CDR3: TGTGCCAGCAGCATACTAGCGGGGGGAACCTACGAGCAGTACTTC. Its translation is CASSILAGGTYEQYF.

The rearrangement uses TRBV4-1 and TRBJ2-5; D is possibly TRBD1 or TRBD2 (5 bases each). V was pared by 5 bases and J by 2 bases, with 18 bases between. The CDR3 runs 16 residues. The germline gives CDR1 MGHRA, CDR2 YSYEKL. CDR3 protein: CASSGRDPQFQETQYF. DNA for the CDR3: TGCGCCAGCAGCGGCCGGGACCCTCAATTTCAAGAGACCCAGTACTTC.

CDR3 sequence: CASRIKGRSYGYTF. CDR3 DNA: TGTGCCAGCAGGATCAAGGGGAGGAGCTATGGCTACACCTTC. The rearrangement links TRBV12-3 or TRBV12-4 to TRBJ1-2; D is possibly TRBD1 (5 bases). V was trimmed by 6 bases and J by 4 bases, leaving 15 bases between them. This CDR3 contains 14 residues.

This clonotype was detected only a few times. The V and J genes are TRBV7-8 and TRBJ2-1; 11 bases align to TRBD2. J was trimmed by 3 bases and V by 3 bases; bases with no gene match: 7. Germline V CDR1 and CDR2: SGHVS, FQNEAQ. The CDR3 extends over 17 amino acids. CDR3 protein: CASSFDTSGGLYNEQFF. As DNA, the CDR3 is TGTGCCAGCAGCTTTGATACTAGCGGGGGCCTCTACAATGAGCAGTTCTTC. Combining the CDR3 with reference TRBV7-8 and TRBJ2-1 gives the whole variable domain GAGVSQSPRYKVAKRGQDVALRCDPISGHVSLFWYQQALGQGPEFLTYFQNEAQLDKSGLPSDRFFAERPEGSVSTLKIQRTQQEDSAVYLCASSFDTSGGLYNEQFFGPGTRLTVL.

This clonotype showed up just a few times. J is TRBJ2-1 and V is TRBV6-1, with D possibly TRBD2 on 5 matching bases. V dropped 3 bases and J dropped 1 base, with 10 bases sitting between them. The CDR3 spans 15 residues. From germline, CDR1 is MNHNS and CDR2 SASEGT. The CDR3 DNA sequence: TGTGCCAGCAGTGAGCGGGCACAGTCCTACAATGAGCAGTTCTTC. It codes for CASSERAQSYNEQFF.